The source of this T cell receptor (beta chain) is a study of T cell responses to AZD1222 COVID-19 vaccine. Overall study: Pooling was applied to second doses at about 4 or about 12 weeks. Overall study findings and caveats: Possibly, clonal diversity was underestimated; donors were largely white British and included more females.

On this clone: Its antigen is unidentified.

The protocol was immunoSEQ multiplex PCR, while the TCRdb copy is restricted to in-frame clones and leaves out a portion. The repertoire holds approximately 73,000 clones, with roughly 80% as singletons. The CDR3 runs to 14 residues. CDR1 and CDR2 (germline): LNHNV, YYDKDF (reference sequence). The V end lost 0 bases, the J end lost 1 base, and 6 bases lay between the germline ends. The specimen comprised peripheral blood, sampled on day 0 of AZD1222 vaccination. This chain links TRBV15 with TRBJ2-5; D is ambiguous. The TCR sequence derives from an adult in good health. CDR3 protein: CATSRDWAQETQYF. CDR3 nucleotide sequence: TGTGCCACCAGCAGAGATTGGGCCCAAGAGACCCAGTACTTC.